These 30 T cell receptor beta chains share one sample of origin, sequenced in a study of blood T cell repertoires in COVID-19. Clones were sequenced by immunoSEQ multiplex PCR, and TCRdb holds only the in-frame ones, with some missing. The sample has roughly 190,000 clones, more than 80% seen once. Sequenced input: peripheral blood. These receptors all come from a man aged 45-65 years with acute or convalescent COVID-19.

V and J are TRBV19 and TRBJ1-1; D gene ambiguous. Per the germline V gene, CDR1 is LNHDA and CDR2 is SQIVND (reference sequence). The ends were cut back, 6 bases at V and 2 bases at J, with 7 bases in the middle. The CDR3 has 12 residues. The CDR3 DNA follows: TGTGCCAGTAGGTACGGTAACACTGAAGCTTTCTTT. Translating gives CASRYGNTEAFF.

The CDR3 DNA sequence: TGTGCCAGCAGCGAACCGGGAGAAAATTCACCCCTCCACTTT. As protein: CASSEPGENSPLHF. This chain links TRBV28 with TRBJ1-6; D gene unclear. Trimming took off 6 bases at V and 7 bases at J, with 13 bases between the two ends. CDR3 length: 14 amino acids. Germline V gene data show CDR1 as MDHEN and CDR2 as SYDVKM.

The genes are TRBV7-9 and TRBJ1-1; perhaps TRBD1 as D (5 bases). This CDR3 comprises 13 residues. Trimming shortened V by 4 bases and J by 6 bases, and 12 bases separated the two germline ends. Germline CDR1 is SEHNR and CDR2 is FQNEAQ (reference sequence). CDR3 nucleotide sequence: TGTGCCAGCAGCTCCCGGGGGTCGGCTGAAGCTTTCTTT. Translating it yields CASSSRGSAEAFF.

This rearrangement joins TRBV5-5 to TRBJ1-5; D unclear. CDR1 and CDR2 from the germline V gene are SGHKS and YYEKEE (reference sequence). The V end was cut by 0 bases, the J end by 0 bases, with 7 bases between. This CDR3 has 15 residues. CDR3 residues: CASSLALYSNQPQHF. The CDR3 DNA reads TGTGCCAGCAGCTTGGCACTTTATAGCAATCAGCCCCAGCATTTT.

The J gene is TRBJ1-5, the V gene TRBV6-5; D gene ambiguous. V gave up 5 bases and J gave up 3 bases, with 8 bases separating them. Germline CDR1 and CDR2: MNHEY and SVGAGI. The CDR3 is 13 residues long. As DNA, the CDR3 is TGTGCCAGCAGTCGGGAGTTCAATCAGCCCCAGCATTTT. It encodes CASSREFNQPQHF.

The rearrangement uses TRBV9 and TRBJ1-5, with D perhaps matching TRBD1 (6 bases). The CDR3 totals 15 residues. Trimming removed 0 bases at V and 0 bases at J, with 7 bases between. CDR1 and CDR2 (germline): SGDLS, YYNGEE. CDR3 protein: CASSVAGASNQPQHF. CDR3 nucleotides: TGTGCCAGCAGCGTAGCAGGGGCTAGCAATCAGCCCCAGCATTTT.

This clone came up once. J is TRBJ2-2 and V is TRBV5-6; D is ambiguous. The ends were cut back, 5 bases at V and 7 bases at J, with 9 bases in the middle. Per the germline V gene, CDR1 is SGHDT and CDR2 is YYEEEE. The CDR3 spans 12 residues. The chain's CDR3 is CASRYIFGELFF. CDR3 nucleotide sequence: TGTGCCAGCAGGTACATTTTCGGGGAGCTGTTTTTT.

The V and J genes are TRBV27 and TRBJ1-6; 7 bases match TRBD1. The germline gives CDR1 MNHEY, CDR2 SMNVEV (reference sequence). With 2 bases clipped from V and 10 bases from J, the junction kept 5 bases outside the gene matches. This CDR3 is 14 amino acids long. The CDR3 DNA reads as TGTGCCAGCAGTTTAGACAGGGATGGATCACCCCTCCACTTT. Its protein product is CASSLDRDGSPLHF.

Concerning this clone: Other nucleotide sequences in the sample specify the same CDR3. CDR3 nucleotide sequence: TGTGCCAGCTCACCGAGTTCCTACGAGCAGTACTTC. This sequence encodes CASSPSSYEQYF. The chain combines TRBV18 with TRBJ2-7; D unclear. Germline lookup yields CDR1 KGHSH and CDR2 LQKENI. CDR3 length equals 12 residues. V lost 3 bases and J lost 1, with 4 bases in between.

The rearrangement links TRBV3-1 (or the pseudogene TRBV3-2) to TRBJ2-2, with D perhaps TRBD2 (5 bases). Trimming took 3 bases from V and 4 from J, leaving 9 bases between them. The germline V gene has CDR1 LGHDT and CDR2 YNNKEL (reference sequence). The CDR3 consists of 14 residues. This CDR3 reads CASSQRTSTGELFF. CDR3 DNA: TGTGCCAGCAGCCAGCGGACTTCCACCGGGGAGCTGTTTTTT.

This clone has just a few counts. The V call is TRBV9, the J call TRBJ2-1; TRBD1 aligns across 7 bases. The junction had 23 bases not matched to a gene; V was cut back by 4 bases and J by 1 base. The CDR3 sequence is 21 residues long. Germline V CDR1 and CDR2: SGDLS, YYNGEE. CDR3: CASSNKKTTGNSTFSYNEQFF. The CDR3 nucleotides read TGTGCCAGCAGCAATAAAAAAACGACAGGGAATTCAACCTTTTCCTACAATGAGCAGTTCTTC. Combining the CDR3 with reference TRBV9 and TRBJ2-1 gives the whole variable domain DSGVTQTPKHLITATGQRVTLRCSPRSGDLSVYWYQQSLDQGLQFLIQYYNGEERAKGNILERFSAQQFPDLHSELNLSSLELGDSALYFCASSNKKTTGNSTFSYNEQFFGPGTRLTVL.

This clone occurred once. The V gene is TRBV4-2, the J gene TRBJ1-2; 7 bases are shared with TRBD1. The V gene end was trimmed by 1 base and the J gene end by 5 bases; junction bases not matched to a gene: 10. This CDR3 is 16 amino acids long. The germline V gene encodes CDR1 LGHNA and CDR2 YNFKEQ. CDR3 DNA sequence: TGTGCCAGCAGCCAAGTTTCGCGACAGGGACATTATGGCTACACCTTC. It encodes CASSQVSRQGHYGYTF.

The chain is built from TRBV28 and TRBJ1-1; D not resolved. The CDR3 length is 13 residues. Trimming pared 7 bases from V and 0 bases from J, leaving 9 bases between. Per germline, CDR1 MDHEN and CDR2 SYDVKM. The CDR3 DNA reads TGTGCCAGCACCACAGACATGAACACTGAAGCTTTCTTT. It yields the protein CASTTDMNTEAFF.

V usage is TRBV3-1 (or the pseudogene TRBV3-2) and J usage is TRBJ2-1, with 7 bases lining up with TRBD2. CDR3 length: 16 amino acids. Germline CDR1 and CDR2: LGHDT and YNNKEL (reference sequence). After removal of 5 bases from V and 3 bases from J, the junction contained 10 bases not matched to a gene. The CDR3 reads CASSSDAGVFYNEQFF. The CDR3 coding sequence is TGTGCCAGCAGCTCTGATGCGGGGGTTTTCTACAATGAGCAGTTCTTC.

This clone was seen only once. The rearrangement joins TRBV15 to TRBJ2-3; 7 bases map to TRBD2. V was clipped by 2 bases and J by 2 bases; unmatched bases: 4. There are 15 residues in the CDR3. The V gene's germline CDR1 is LNHNV and CDR2 YYDKDF (reference sequence). In nucleotides, the CDR3 is TGTGCCACCAGCAGAATTAGCGGGCCCACAGATACGCAGTATTTT. Protein sequence: CATSRISGPTDTQYF.

This CDR3 reads CASSSLDRNTGELFF. The CDR3 DNA sequence: TGTGCCAGCAGCTCACTGGACAGAAACACCGGGGAGCTGTTTTTT. This chain connects TRBV5-8 to TRBJ2-2, with a tentative D call TRBD1 (6 bases). Germline loops: CDR1 SGHTS, CDR2 YDEGEE. The CDR3 runs to 15 residues. V gave up 3 bases and J gave up 2 bases, with 11 bases separating them.

The V call is TRBV18, the J call TRBJ2-5; 8 nucleotides match TRBD1. The length of the CDR3 is 15 residues. Trimming at V came to 6 bases and at J to 3 bases, leaving 9 bases not matched to a gene. Germline CDR1 and CDR2: KGHSH and LQKENI. CDR3 nucleotide sequence: TGTGCCAGCTCCCCCCTCGCGGACAGGGAAGAGACCCAGTACTTC. It translates to CASSPLADREETQYF.

This clone was found once. The CDR3 bases are TGTGCCAGCAGTCCTCAGGGGTTGACTAATGAAAAACTGTTTTTT. Protein sequence: CASSPQGLTNEKLFF. V is TRBV2 and J is TRBJ1-4; tentatively, D is TRBD1 (6 bases). The CDR3 has 15 residues. The V end lost 5 bases, the J end lost 2 bases, and 12 bases lay between the germline ends. CDR1 is SNHLY and CDR2 is FYNNEI in the germline V gene. The full variable domain, in which reference TRBV2 and TRBJ1-4 provide the parts outside the CDR3, is EPEVTQTPSHQVTQMGQEVILRCVPISNHLYFYWYRQILGQKVEFLVSFYNNEISEKSEIFDDQFSVERPDGSNFTLKIRSTKLEDSAMYFCASSPQGLTNEKLFFGSGTQLSVL.

The chain has TRBV19 and TRBJ2-3; no clear D. V was cut by 4 bases and J by 1 base, with 12 bases left in between. The CDR3 is made up of 15 amino acids. Germline V CDR1 and CDR2: LNHDA, SQIVND (reference sequence). The CDR3 region has the DNA TGTGCCAGTAGTAACGACCGGGTACGCACAGATACGCAGTATTTT. Translation: CASSNDRVRTDTQYF.

The CDR3 DNA follows: TGTGCCAGCAGTGAACGACGAAAGGAGGAGCCCCAGCATTTT. It is translated as CASSERRKEEPQHF. This sequence joins TRBV2 and TRBJ1-5; D gene unclear. The germline V and J ends were trimmed by 2 bases and 8 bases, with 13 bases remaining between them. This CDR3 contains 14 residues. The V gene's germline CDR1 is SNHLY and CDR2 FYNNEI.

This clone appeared a few times. The DNA of the CDR3 is TGTGCCAGCAGCGATCAGGGGACAGGGGCGAGTCCCTATGGCTACACCTTC. It codes for CASSDQGTGASPYGYTF. The rearrangement links TRBV7-9 to TRBJ1-2, with 10 bases fitting TRBD1. The CDR3 extends over 17 amino acids. V was clipped by 5 bases and J by 4 bases; unmatched bases: 13. Germline CDR1 SEHNR, CDR2 FQNEAQ (reference sequence).

This clone was counted a single time. This chain uses TRBV7-2 with TRBJ2-1; 7 bases align to TRBD1. V lost 3 bases to trimming and J lost 5 bases; unmatched junction nucleotides: 10. The CDR3 extends over 16 amino acids. Germline CDR1 and CDR2: SGHTA and FQGNSA. The CDR3 DNA follows: TGTGCCAGCAGCTTCGAGACAGGGTTCGGGAACAATGAGCAGTTCTTC. It encodes CASSFETGFGNNEQFF.

This clone occurred once. CDR3 in amino acids: CASSDSSGNTIYF. For the CDR3, the DNA is TGTGCCAGCAGCGACAGTTCCGGAAACACCATATATTTT. The V gene is TRBV6-5, the J gene TRBJ1-3, with a tentative D call TRBD1 (5 bases). This CDR3 has 13 amino acids. Deletions cut 6 bases from V and 4 bases from J, with 10 bases between. Germline-derived CDR1 and CDR2 are MNHEY and SVGAGI.

The rearrangement joins TRBV19 to TRBJ2-3; TRBD2 is a possible D gene (5 bases). CDR3 length: 15 residues. Trimming cost V 4 bases and J 5 bases, with 16 bases left between them. Germline values: CDR1 LNHDA, CDR2 SQIVND (reference sequence). The DNA for the CDR3 is TGTGCCAGTAGTACCCGACTACCCGCGGTAGATACGCAGTATTTT. It specifies CASSTRLPAVDTQYF.

The chain uses TRBV7-6 and TRBJ2-5; 9 bases line up with TRBD1. The CDR3 spans 13 residues. The ends lost 1 base at V and 7 bases at J; junction bases unmatched: 1. Germline V CDR1 and CDR2: SGHVS, FNYEAQ. The CDR3 coding sequence is TGTGCCAGCAGCTTAGAGGGACAGGGGACCCAGTACTTC. It translates to CASSLEGQGTQYF.

V and J are TRBV11-1 and TRBJ2-3, with 10 bases fitting TRBD2. The CDR3 consists of 16 residues. The V segment lost 0 bases and the J segment 4 bases; nucleotides outside the gene matches: 4. Germline V lookup: CDR1 SGHAT, CDR2 FQDESV (reference sequence). CDR3 coding DNA: TGTGCCAGCAGCTTAGCCCTAGCGGGAGAAGCAGATACGCAGTATTTT. It encodes CASSLALAGEADTQYF.

The chain is built from TRBV5-1 and TRBJ2-1; maybe TRBD2 (6 bases). CDR3 size: 14 residues. The V end was cut by 5 bases, the J end by 9 bases, with 18 bases between. Looked up from germline, CDR1 is SGHRS and CDR2 is YFSETQ. The CDR3 is CASRRTDYRAEQFF. CDR3 DNA sequence: TGCGCCAGCAGGCGGACGGACTATCGTGCTGAGCAGTTCTTC.

The V call is TRBV10-3, the J call TRBJ2-1; the match to TRBD2 covers 12 bases. Trimming took 0 bases from V and 12 from J; bases not matched to a gene: 21. Germline V gives CDR1 ENHRY, CDR2 SYGVKD. This CDR3 is built from 20 residues. DNA for the CDR3: TGTGCCATCAGTGAGTCGGGTCCTAGCGGGAGGGCCCGGAGCGGGGGTCGGCAGTTCTTC. This codes for CAISESGPSGRARSGGRQFF.

This CDR3 reads CASPPGEGPYDNSPLHF. CDR3 nucleotide sequence: TGCGCCAGCCCTCCGGGCGAGGGCCCCTACGATAATTCACCCCTCCACTTT. The chain employs TRBV10-1 and TRBJ1-6, with D unclear. CDR3 length equals 17 residues. V shed 8 bases and J shed 5 bases, with 22 bases lying between them. Looked up from germline, CDR1 is WNHNN and CDR2 is SYGVQD (reference sequence).

This chain joins TRBV27 and TRBJ1-2; TRBD1 matches 11 bases. CDR1 and CDR2 from the germline V gene are MNHEY and SMNVEV (reference sequence). The CDR3 has 15 amino acids. The V segment lost 6 bases and the J segment 5 bases; nucleotides outside the gene matches: 8. This CDR3 is CASRSVGQGAYGYTF. Here the CDR3 DNA reads TGTGCCAGCAGATCTGTCGGACAGGGGGCTTATGGCTACACCTTC.